These T cell receptor beta chains were read from a single sample in a study of blood T cell repertoires in COVID-19. Assay used: immunoSEQ multiplex PCR; TCRdb lists only in-frame clones, some missing. The sample records 300,000 to 350,000 clones, 90% being singletons. The source material was PBMCs or T cells enriched from blood (not recorded which). The receptors come from a young woman with acute COVID-19. Each CDR3 is given with its conserved first and last residue. A D gene is named only where the DNA matches it firmly. Only some rows state a clone size, as once, few, many or a class for expanded clones.

>TRBD2|TRBV4-2|TRBJ2-1|.
TGTGCCAGCAGCCAAGATTTGGCTAGCGGATCGGATGAGCAGTTCTTC
CASSQDLASGSDEQFF
>TRBD1|TRBV29-1|TRBJ1-1|.
TGCAGCGCTTTACGGACAGGGAGGAACACTGAAGCTTTCTTT
CSALRTGRNTEAFF
>TRBD1|TRBV10-3|TRBJ2-1|.
TGTGCCATCAGCCCAAATACGGGACAGGGGGATAATGAGCAGTTCTTC
CAISPNTGQGDNEQFF
>.|TRBV3-1/TRBV3-2|TRBJ2-1|.
TGTGCCAGCAGAGGGGTCGGGAGATCGGGGAATGAGCAGTTCTTC
CASRGVGRSGNEQFF
>.|TRBV9|TRBJ2-3|.
TGTGCCAGCAGCCTATCCACTTATAGCACAGATACGCAGTATTTT
CASSLSTYSTDTQYF
>.|TRBV12-3/TRBV12-4|TRBJ1-2|.
TGTGCCAGCAGTTGGGGTAGCGACTATGGCTACACCTTC
CASSWGSDYGYTF
>TRBD1|TRBV7-9|TRBJ1-3|.
TGTGCCAGCAGCCCCGTTTCCGGGACAGGGGTCTCTGGAAACACCATATATTTT
CASSPVSGTGVSGNTIYF
>TRBD2|TRBV28|TRBJ2-2|.
TGTGCCAGCAGGGGGAGGGCGTCCGGGGAGCTGTTTTTT
CASRGRASGELFF
>.|TRBV2|TRBJ2-1|.
TGTGCCATCAAGCGGGATGAGCAGTTCTTC
CAIKRDEQFF
>.|TRBV19|TRBJ1-5|.
TGTGCCAGTAGTCCCGGACAGCTTAGCAATCAGCCCCAGCATTTT
CASSPGQLSNQPQHF
>TRBD2|TRBV28|TRBJ2-2|.
TGTGCCAGCAGTTTCTCCCAGACTAGCGGGAGGGGAGAGGTTGGGGAGCTGTTTTTT
CASSFSQTSGRGEVGELFF
>.|TRBV6-5|TRBJ2-7|.
TGTGCCAGCAGTTACGGGGGGAACCCCTACGAGCAGTACTTC
CASSYGGNPYEQYF
>.|TRBV28|TRBJ1-1|.
TGTGCCAGCAATACAGGGCTGAACACTGAAGCTTTCTTT
CASNTGLNTEAFF
>TRBD2|TRBV27|TRBJ2-3|.
TGTGCCAGCAGTTTAAAAGCGGGAGTGTTTAGCACAGATACGCAGTATTTT
CASSLKAGVFSTDTQYF
>.|TRBV24-1|TRBJ2-7|.
TGTGCCACCAGTGAGTTCAGGGGCTCTAGTTCCTACGAGCAGTACTTC
CATSEFRGSSSYEQYF
>.|TRBV30|TRBJ2-1|.
TGTGCCTGGAGTAACGGGTGGGATGAGCAGTTCTTC
CAWSNGWDEQFF
>TRBD1|TRBV28|TRBJ1-4|.
TGTGCCAGCAGTTCTCAACAGGGGCCGGTTGAAAAACTGTTTTTT
CASSSQQGPVEKLFF
>.|TRBV12-5|TRBJ2-7|.
TGTGCTAGTGGTTTGGGAATCAGCTCCTACGAGCAGTACTTC
CASGLGISSYEQYF
>TRBD1|TRBV7-9|TRBJ1-3|once
TGTGCCAGCAGCTCCGCCGGGACAGGGGCTGTTAGAAACACCATATATTTT
CASSSAGTGAVRNTIYF
>.|TRBV29-1|TRBJ1-2|.
TGCAGCGTTGTAAACCAGGGGTATGGCTACACCTTC
CSVVNQGYGYTF
>.|TRBV25-1|TRBJ1-6|.
TGTGCCAGCAGGGCTACAGCAAGTATTACACCCCTCCACTTT
CASRATASITPLHF
>.|TRBV30|TRBJ1-1|.
TGTGCCTGGAGTGTATTTGTTAGAGGGACTGAAGCTTTCTTT
CAWSVFVRGTEAFF
>.|TRBV18|TRBJ1-1|.
TGTGCCAGCTCACCCCGACAGGACTTGAACACTGAAGCTTTCTTT
CASSPRQDLNTEAFF
>.|TRBV7-2|TRBJ1-2|.
TGTGCCAGCACGGAGCAGTATGGCTACACCTTC
CASTEQYGYTF
>TRBD2|TRBV30|TRBJ2-3|once
TGTGCCTGGGCCGGGGGGGCAGATACGCAGTATTTT
CAWAGGADTQYF
>TRBD2|TRBV2|TRBJ2-2|.
TGTGCCAGCGCGGCTAGCGGGAGAGCCACCGGGGAGCTGTTTTTT
CASAASGRATGELFF
>TRBD2|TRBV7-2|TRBJ2-1|.
TGTGCCAGCAGCTTAGAACTAGCGGGACACATATTCAATGAGCAGTTCTTC
CASSLELAGHIFNEQFF
>TRBD2|TRBV10-2|TRBJ2-7|.
TGCGCCAGCAGTGACCTGACCGGGACTAGCGGGACCGCCTACGAGCAGTACTTC
CASSDLTGTSGTAYEQYF
>.|TRBV19|TRBJ1-1|.
TGTGCCAGTAGTATTTTCGGTGGTCCTGAAGCTTTCTTT
CASSIFGGPEAFF
>TRBD1|TRBV28|TRBJ2-7|.
TGTGCCAGCAGTTGGACAGGGAGCTCCTACGAGCAGTACTTC
CASSWTGSSYEQYF
>.|TRBV28|TRBJ1-2|once
TGTGCCAGCAGTTCCGGGGGGCGAGGCTACACCTTC
CASSSGGRGYTF
>.|TRBV19|TRBJ1-1|.
TGTGCCACCAGACAGGAGAGTAGGACTGAAGCTTTCTTT
CATRQESRTEAFF
>.|TRBV27|TRBJ2-1|.
TGTGCCAGCGGGGGGAAAGGGGCGGTCAATGAGCAGTTCTTC
CASGGKGAVNEQFF
>TRBD2|TRBV6-4|TRBJ2-7|.
TGTGCCAGCAGTGACTCGGCGGGAGGCCCCCACGAGCAGTACTTC
CASSDSAGGPHEQYF
>TRBD1|TRBV28|TRBJ2-2|.
TGTGCCAGCAGTTTTGGAGACAGGGGGCCCGGGGAGCTGTTTTTT
CASSFGDRGPGELFF
>TRBD1|TRBV27|TRBJ1-2|.
TGTGCCAGCAGTCCGCGGACAGGATATGGCTACACCTTC
CASSPRTGYGYTF
>.|TRBV11-2|TRBJ2-7|.
TGTGCCAGCAGCTTTAAGAGTTCCTACGAGCAGTACTTC
CASSFKSSYEQYF
>.|TRBV28|TRBJ2-1|.
TGTGCCACATTTCTGGACTTCCTCAATGAGCAGTTCTTC
CATFLDFLNEQFF
>.|TRBV28|TRBJ2-2|.
TGTGCCAGCAGTTTGATCGGGAACACCGGGGAGCTGTTTTTT
CASSLIGNTGELFF
>TRBD2|TRBV27|TRBJ2-1|once
TGTGCCAGCAAGCGGGAGCGCAATGAGCAGTTCTTC
CASKRERNEQFF
>.|TRBV3-1/TRBV3-2|TRBJ1-5|.
TGTGCCAGCAGCCAAACAGGGTGGGGGGGCCATCAGCCCCAGCATTTT
CASSQTGWGGHQPQHF
>.|TRBV15|TRBJ2-3|.
TGTGCCACCAGCAGAGACACAGCAGATACGCAGTATTTT
CATSRDTADTQYF
>TRBD2|TRBV20-1|TRBJ2-3|.
TGCAGTGCTAGTGATCCCGGGACTAGCGGGGAGAGCTCAGATACGCAGTATTTT
CSASDPGTSGESSDTQYF
>.|TRBV2|TRBJ1-2|.
TGTGCCAGCAGTGAACTTGGGGGGTCTAACTATGGCTACACCTTC
CASSELGGSNYGYTF
>.|TRBV24-1|TRBJ1-1|.
TGTGCCACCAGTGCACAACCTTTCTTT
CATSAQPFF
>.|TRBV4-2|TRBJ1-1|.
TGTGCCAGCAGCCAAGGGACGGGAGCGAACACTGAAGCTTTCTTT
CASSQGTGANTEAFF
>TRBD1|TRBV11-3|TRBJ2-7|once
TGTGCCAGCAGCTTAGACCCGGGACAGGGGCTCTACGAGCAGTACTTC
CASSLDPGQGLYEQYF
>TRBD2|TRBV28|TRBJ2-7|.
TGTGCCAGCAGCCGATCCGGACTAGCGGGGGGCCCCTACGAGCAGTACTTC
CASSRSGLAGGPYEQYF
>.|TRBV7-2|TRBJ2-3|.
TGTGCCAGCAGCTCGACTCTGGTACGCACAGATACGCAGTATTTT
CASSSTLVRTDTQYF
>.|TRBV5-1|TRBJ1-4|.
TGCGCCAGCAGCTTGGGGCGAGACAGGTTCGAAAAACTGTTTTTT
CASSLGRDRFEKLFF
>TRBD1|TRBV28|TRBJ1-6|.
TGTGCCAGCAGTTTTAGGACAGGAGTCGGGAGGGGACCCCTCCACTTT
CASSFRTGVGRGPLHF
>.|TRBV28|TRBJ1-1|.
TGTGCCAGCAGTCAGGGGAGGGGGAACACTGAAGCTTTCTTT
CASSQGRGNTEAFF
>TRBD1|TRBV19|TRBJ1-5|.
TGTGCCAGTAGTAGACAGGGCCCGACCAATCAGCCCCAGCATTTT
CASSRQGPTNQPQHF
>TRBD1|TRBV6-5|TRBJ2-7|.
TGTGCCACCCGACAGGGGCTTTACGAGCAGTACTTC
CATRQGLYEQYF
>.|TRBV19|TRBJ1-6|.
TGTGCCAGTAGTAGGGACAACCGGTCACCCCTCCACTTT
CASSRDNRSPLHF